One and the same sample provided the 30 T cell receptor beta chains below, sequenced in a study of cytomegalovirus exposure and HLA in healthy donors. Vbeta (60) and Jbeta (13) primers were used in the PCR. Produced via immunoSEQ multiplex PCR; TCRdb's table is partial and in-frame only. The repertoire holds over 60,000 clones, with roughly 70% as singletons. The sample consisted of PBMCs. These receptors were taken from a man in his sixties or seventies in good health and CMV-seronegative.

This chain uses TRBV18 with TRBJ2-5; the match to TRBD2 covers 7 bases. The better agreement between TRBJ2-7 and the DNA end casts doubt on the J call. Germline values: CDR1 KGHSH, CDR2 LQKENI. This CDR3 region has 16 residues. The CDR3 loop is CASSPFGGGGTYEQYF. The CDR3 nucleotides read TGTGCCAGCTCACCATTCGGCGGGGGAGGGACCTACGAGCAGTACTTC.

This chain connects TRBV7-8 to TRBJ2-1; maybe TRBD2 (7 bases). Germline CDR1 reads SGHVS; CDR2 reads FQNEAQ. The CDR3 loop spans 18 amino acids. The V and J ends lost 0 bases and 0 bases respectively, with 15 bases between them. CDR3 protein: CASSLARGGRSSYNEQFF. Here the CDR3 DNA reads TGTGCCAGCAGCTTAGCGAGGGGGGGGAGAAGCTCCTACAATGAGCAGTTCTTC.

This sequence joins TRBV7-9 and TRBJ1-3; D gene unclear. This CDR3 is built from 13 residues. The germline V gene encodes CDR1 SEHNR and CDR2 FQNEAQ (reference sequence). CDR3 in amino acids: CSFGGISGNTIYF. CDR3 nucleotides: TGTTCCTTCGGAGGGATCTCTGGAAACACCATATATTTT.

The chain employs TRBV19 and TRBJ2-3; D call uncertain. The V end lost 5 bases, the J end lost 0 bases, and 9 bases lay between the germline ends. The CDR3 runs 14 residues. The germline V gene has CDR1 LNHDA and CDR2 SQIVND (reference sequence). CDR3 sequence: CASSPQQSTDTQYF. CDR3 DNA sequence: TGTGCCAGTAGTCCACAGCAGAGCACAGATACGCAGTATTTT.

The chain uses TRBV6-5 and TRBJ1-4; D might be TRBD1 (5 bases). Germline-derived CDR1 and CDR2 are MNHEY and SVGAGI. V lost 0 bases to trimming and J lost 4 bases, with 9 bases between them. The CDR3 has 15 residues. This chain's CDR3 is CASSYSRQSNEKLFF. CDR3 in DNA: TGTGCCAGCAGTTACTCGAGACAGAGTAATGAAAAACTGTTTTTT.

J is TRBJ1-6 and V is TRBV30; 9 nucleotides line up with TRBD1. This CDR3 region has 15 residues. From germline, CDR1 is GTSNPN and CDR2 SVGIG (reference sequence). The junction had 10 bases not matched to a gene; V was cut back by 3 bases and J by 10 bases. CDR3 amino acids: CAWSLPGQGRSPLHF. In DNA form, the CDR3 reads TGTGCCTGGAGCCTCCCGGGACAGGGCCGATCACCCCTCCACTTT. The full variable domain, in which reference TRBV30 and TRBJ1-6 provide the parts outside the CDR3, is SQTIHQWPATLVQPVGSPLSLECTVEGTSNPNLYWYRQAAGRGLQLLFYSVGIGQISSEVPQNLSASRPQDRQFILSSKKLLLSDSGFYLCAWSLPGQGRSPLHFGNGTRLTVT.

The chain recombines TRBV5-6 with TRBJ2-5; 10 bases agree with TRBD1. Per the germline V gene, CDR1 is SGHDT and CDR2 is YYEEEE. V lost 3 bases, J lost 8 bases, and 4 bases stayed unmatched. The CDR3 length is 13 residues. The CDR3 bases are TGTGCCAGCAGCTATGGACAGGGGGATACCCAGTACTTC. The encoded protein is CASSYGQGDTQYF.

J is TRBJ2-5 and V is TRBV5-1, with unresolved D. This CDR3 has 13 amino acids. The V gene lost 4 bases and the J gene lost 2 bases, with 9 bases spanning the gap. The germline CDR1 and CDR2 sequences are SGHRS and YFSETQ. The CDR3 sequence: CASSLVLQETQYF. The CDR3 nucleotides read TGCGCCAGCAGCCTTGTGTTACAAGAGACCCAGTACTTC.

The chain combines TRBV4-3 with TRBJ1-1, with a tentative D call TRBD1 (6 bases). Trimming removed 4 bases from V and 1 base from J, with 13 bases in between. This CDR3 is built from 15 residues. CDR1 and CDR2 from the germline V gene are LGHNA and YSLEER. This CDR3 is CASSPQGNPNTEAFF. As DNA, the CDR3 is TGCGCCAGCAGCCCCCAGGGGAACCCGAACACTGAAGCTTTCTTT.

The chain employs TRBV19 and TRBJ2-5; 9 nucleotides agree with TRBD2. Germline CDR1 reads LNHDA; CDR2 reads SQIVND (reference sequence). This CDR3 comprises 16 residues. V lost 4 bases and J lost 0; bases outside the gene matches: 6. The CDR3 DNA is TGTGCCAGTAGTAAGGAGACTAGCGGTTACCAAGAGACCCAGTACTTC. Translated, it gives CASSKETSGYQETQYF. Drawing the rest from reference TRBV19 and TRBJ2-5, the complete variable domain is DGGITQSPKYLFRKEGQNVTLSCEQNLNHDAMYWYRQDPGQGLRLIYYSQIVNDFQKGDIAEGYSVSREKKESFPLTVTSAQKNPTAFYLCASSKETSGYQETQYFGPGTRLLVL.

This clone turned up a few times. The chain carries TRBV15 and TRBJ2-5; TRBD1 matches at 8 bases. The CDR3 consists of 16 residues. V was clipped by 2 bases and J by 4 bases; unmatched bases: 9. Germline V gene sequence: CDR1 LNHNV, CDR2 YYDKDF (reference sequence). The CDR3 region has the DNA TGTGCCACCAGCAGACCTACCCAGGGGGCCGGAGAGACCCAGTACTTC. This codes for CATSRPTQGAGETQYF.

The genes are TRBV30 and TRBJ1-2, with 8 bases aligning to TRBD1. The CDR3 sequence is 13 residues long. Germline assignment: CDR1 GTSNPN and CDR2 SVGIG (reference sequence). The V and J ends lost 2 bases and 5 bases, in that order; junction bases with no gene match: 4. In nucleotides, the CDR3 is TGTGCCTGGAGTTACGGGACAGGATATGGCTACACCTTC. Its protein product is CAWSYGTGYGYTF.

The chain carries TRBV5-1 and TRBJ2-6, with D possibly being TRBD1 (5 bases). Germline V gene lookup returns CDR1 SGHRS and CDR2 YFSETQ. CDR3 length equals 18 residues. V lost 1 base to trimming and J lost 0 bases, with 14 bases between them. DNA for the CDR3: TGCGCCAGCAGCTTGAATGCAGGGAAGTACTCTGGGGCCAACGTCCTGACTTTC. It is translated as CASSLNAGKYSGANVLTF.

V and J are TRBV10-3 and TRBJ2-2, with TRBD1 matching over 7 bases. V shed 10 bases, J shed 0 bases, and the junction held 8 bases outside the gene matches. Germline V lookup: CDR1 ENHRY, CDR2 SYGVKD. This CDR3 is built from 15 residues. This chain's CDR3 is CATVRDSANTGELFF. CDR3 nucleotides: TGTGCCACCGTTAGGGACAGCGCGAACACCGGGGAGCTGTTTTTT.

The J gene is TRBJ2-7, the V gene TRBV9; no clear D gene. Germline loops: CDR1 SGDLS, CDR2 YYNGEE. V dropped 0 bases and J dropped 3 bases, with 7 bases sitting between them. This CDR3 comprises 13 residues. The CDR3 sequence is CASSVGGSYEQYF. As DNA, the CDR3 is TGTGCCAGCAGCGTAGGTGGCAGCTACGAGCAGTACTTC.

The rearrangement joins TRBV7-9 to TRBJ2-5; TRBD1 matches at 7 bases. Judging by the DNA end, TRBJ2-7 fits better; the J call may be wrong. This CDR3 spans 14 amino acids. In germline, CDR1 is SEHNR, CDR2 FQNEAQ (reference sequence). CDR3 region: CASSLGTAKIEQYF. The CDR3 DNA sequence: TGTGCCAGCAGCCTCGGGACAGCTAAAATCGAGCAGTACTTC.

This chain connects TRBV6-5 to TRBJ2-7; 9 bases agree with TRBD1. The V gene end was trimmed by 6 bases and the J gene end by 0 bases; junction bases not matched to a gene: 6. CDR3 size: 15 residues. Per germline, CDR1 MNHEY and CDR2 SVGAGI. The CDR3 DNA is TGTGCCAGCAGCTGGGACAGGGTCTCCTCCTACGAGCAGTACTTC. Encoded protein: CASSWDRVSSYEQYF.

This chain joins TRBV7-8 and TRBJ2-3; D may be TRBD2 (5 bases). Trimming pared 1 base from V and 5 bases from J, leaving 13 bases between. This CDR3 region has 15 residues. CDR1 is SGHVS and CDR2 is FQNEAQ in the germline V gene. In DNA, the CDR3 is TGTGCCAGCAGCTTAGAGCAGGACTCGATAGATACGCAGTATTTT. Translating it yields CASSLEQDSIDTQYF.

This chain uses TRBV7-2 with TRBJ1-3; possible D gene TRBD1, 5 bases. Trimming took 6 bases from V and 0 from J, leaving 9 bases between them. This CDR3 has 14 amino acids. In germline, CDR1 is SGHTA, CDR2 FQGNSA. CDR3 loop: CASSIGVSGNTIYF. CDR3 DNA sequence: TGTGCCAGCAGTATAGGGGTCTCTGGAAACACCATATATTTT.

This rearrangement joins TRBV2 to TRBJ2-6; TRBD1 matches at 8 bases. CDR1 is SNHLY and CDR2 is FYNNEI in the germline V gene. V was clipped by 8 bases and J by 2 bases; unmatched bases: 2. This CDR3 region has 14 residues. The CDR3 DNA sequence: TGTGCCAGCTGGACAGGGACTGGGGCCAACGTCCTGACTTTC. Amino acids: CASWTGTGANVLTF. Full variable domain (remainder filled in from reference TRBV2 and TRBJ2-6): EPEVTQTPSHQVTQMGQEVILRCVPISNHLYFYWYRQILGQKVEFLVSFYNNEISEKSEIFDDQFSVERPDGSNFTLKIRSTKLEDSAMYFCASWTGTGANVLTFGAGSRLTVL.

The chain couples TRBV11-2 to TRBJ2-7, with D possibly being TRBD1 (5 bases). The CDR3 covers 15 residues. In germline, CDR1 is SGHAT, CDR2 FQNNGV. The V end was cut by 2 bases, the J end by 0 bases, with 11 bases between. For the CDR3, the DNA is TGTGCCAGCAGCTTAATGGGGCCGGACTCCTACGAGCAGTACTTC. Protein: CASSLMGPDSYEQYF.

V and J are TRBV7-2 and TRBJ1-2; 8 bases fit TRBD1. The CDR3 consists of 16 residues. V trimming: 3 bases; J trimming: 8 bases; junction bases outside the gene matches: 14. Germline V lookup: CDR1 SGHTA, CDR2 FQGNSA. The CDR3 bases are TGTGCCAGCAGCTTTCGTCCGGGACAGGATTTATCCGGCTACACCTTC. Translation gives CASSFRPGQDLSGYTF.

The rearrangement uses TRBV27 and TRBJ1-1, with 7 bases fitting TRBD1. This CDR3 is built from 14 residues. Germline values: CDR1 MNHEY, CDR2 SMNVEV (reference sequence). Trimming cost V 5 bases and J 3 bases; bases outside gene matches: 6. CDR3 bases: TGTGCCAGCAGTGCGGACAGGTTGTACACTGAAGCTTTCTTT. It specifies CASSADRLYTEAFF.

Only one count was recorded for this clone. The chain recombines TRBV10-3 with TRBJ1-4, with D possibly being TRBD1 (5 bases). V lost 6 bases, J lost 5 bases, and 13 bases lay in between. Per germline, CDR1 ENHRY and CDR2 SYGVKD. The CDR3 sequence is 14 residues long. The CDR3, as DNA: TGTGCCATCAGCCAGGGTATATCCAATGAAAAACTGTTTTTT. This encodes CAISQGISNEKLFF.

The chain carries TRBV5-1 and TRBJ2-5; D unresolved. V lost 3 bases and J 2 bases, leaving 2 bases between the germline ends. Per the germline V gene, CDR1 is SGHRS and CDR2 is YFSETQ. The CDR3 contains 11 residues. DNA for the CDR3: TGCGCCAGCAGCTCTCAAGAGACCCAGTACTTC. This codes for CASSSQETQYF.

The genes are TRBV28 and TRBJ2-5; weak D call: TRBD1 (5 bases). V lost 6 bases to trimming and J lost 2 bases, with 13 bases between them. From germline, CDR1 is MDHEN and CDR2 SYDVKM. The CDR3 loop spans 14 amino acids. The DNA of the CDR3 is TGTGCCAGCAGGCCCCAGGGAAGGCAAGAGACCCAGTACTTC. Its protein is CASRPQGRQETQYF.

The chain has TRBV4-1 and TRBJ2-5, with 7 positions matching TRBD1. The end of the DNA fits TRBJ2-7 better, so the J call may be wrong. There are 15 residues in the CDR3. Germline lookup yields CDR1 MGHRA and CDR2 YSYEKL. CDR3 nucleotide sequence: TGCGCCAGCAGCCACCCGGGACAGTCCTTTTACGAGCAGTACTTC. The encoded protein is CASSHPGQSFYEQYF.

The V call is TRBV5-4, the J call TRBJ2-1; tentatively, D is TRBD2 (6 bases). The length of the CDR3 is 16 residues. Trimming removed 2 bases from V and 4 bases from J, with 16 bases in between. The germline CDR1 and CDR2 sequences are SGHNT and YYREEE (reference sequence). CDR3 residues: CASSFAGKRGYNEQFF. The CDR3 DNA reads TGTGCCAGCAGCTTCGCGGGAAAAAGGGGTTACAATGAGCAGTTCTTC.

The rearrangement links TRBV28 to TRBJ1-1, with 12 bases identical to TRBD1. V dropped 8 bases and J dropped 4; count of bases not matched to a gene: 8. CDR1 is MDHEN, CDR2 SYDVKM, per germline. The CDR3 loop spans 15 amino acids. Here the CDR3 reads CASASGTGGGTEAFF. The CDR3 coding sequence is TGTGCCAGCGCCTCCGGGACAGGGGGCGGCACTGAAGCTTTCTTT.

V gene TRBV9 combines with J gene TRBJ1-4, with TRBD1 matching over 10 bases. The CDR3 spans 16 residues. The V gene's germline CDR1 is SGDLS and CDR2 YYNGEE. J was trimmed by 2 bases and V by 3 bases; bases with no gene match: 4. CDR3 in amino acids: CASSAGQGGTNEKLFF. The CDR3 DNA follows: TGTGCCAGCAGCGCCGGACAGGGGGGTACTAATGAAAAACTGTTTTTT.